These 29 T cell receptor beta chains were sequenced from one sample in a study of T cell responses to AZD1222 COVID-19 vaccine. TCRdb keeps only in-frame clones here, not all; method: immunoSEQ multiplex PCR. The data show about 90,000 clones, under 95% seen once. Sequencing was performed on peripheral blood, taken on day 0 of MenACWY control vaccination. All receptors derive from an adult in good health.

The rearrangement uses TRBV5-1 and TRBJ1-1; unclear D gene. Germline assignment: CDR1 SGHRS and CDR2 YFSETQ. This CDR3 has 12 amino acids. Trimming removed 2 bases from V and 5 bases from J, with 7 bases in between. The CDR3 spells CASSFVGTEAFF. For the CDR3, the DNA is TGCGCCAGCAGCTTCGTTGGTACTGAAGCTTTCTTT.

The chain has TRBV4-1 and TRBJ1-4; D gene unclear. The germline V gene encodes CDR1 MGHRA and CDR2 YSYEKL. The CDR3 consists of 16 residues. Trimming cost V 0 bases and J 4 bases, with 12 bases left between them. CDR3 sequence reads: CASSQETGLGNEKLFF. Here the CDR3 DNA reads TGCGCCAGCAGCCAAGAAACGGGGTTGGGTAATGAAAAACTGTTTTTT.

The J gene is TRBJ1-2, the V gene TRBV29-1; weak D call: TRBD1 (6 bases). Between the trimmed V and J ends, which lost 4 bases and 8 bases, there was a span of 11 bases. Germline V CDR1 and CDR2: SQVTM, ANQGSEA. The CDR3 spans 11 residues. The CDR3: CSVGQGSGYTF. The CDR3 nucleotides read TGCAGCGTTGGTCAGGGGTCGGGCTACACCTTC.

The gene calls are TRBV5-1 and TRBJ2-7, with 7 bases matching TRBD2. The CDR3 consists of 14 residues. In germline, CDR1 is SGHRS, CDR2 YFSETQ. Unmatched junction bases numbered 0, after V lost 0 bases and J lost 0 bases. In DNA form, the CDR3 reads TGCGCCAGCAGCTTGGGGGACTACTCCTACGAGCAGTACTTC. It encodes CASSLGDYSYEQYF.

The CDR3, as DNA: TGCGCCAGCAGCTTGCAGGGGCTATCTGGAAACACCATATATTTT. Translating gives CASSLQGLSGNTIYF. The V gene is TRBV5-1, the J gene TRBJ1-3, with D perhaps matching TRBD1 (6 bases). V was clipped by 1 base and J by 1 base, with 9 bases between them. This CDR3 comprises 15 residues. The V gene's germline CDR1 is SGHRS and CDR2 YFSETQ.

The CDR3 is CASSPGLAGAYEQYF. CDR3 in DNA: TGTGCCAGCAGCCCGGGACTAGCAGGGGCCTACGAGCAGTACTTC. This chain links TRBV14 with TRBJ2-7, with 9 nucleotides matching TRBD2. Germline V gene lookup returns CDR1 SGHDN and CDR2 FVKESK. This CDR3 spans 15 amino acids. The junction had 6 bases not matched to a gene; V was cut back by 4 bases and J by 2 bases.

Written as DNA, the CDR3 is TGTGCCAGTAGATTAGCGGGAGTTGACGAGCAGTACTTC. It yields the protein CASRLAGVDEQYF. The chain has TRBV19 and TRBJ2-7; TRBD2 agrees at 9 bases. V lost 6 bases and J lost 5; bases outside the gene matches: 5. Germline values: CDR1 LNHDA, CDR2 SQIVND (reference sequence). The CDR3 has 13 residues.

The V gene is TRBV28, the J gene TRBJ1-5, with D hard to call. Germline V gene sequence: CDR1 MDHEN, CDR2 SYDVKM. The CDR3 is made up of 14 amino acids. Trimming stripped 5 bases from V and 5 bases from J, with 13 bases between. The CDR3 nucleotides read TGTGCCAGCAGTGCTCGGAAATTATATCAGCCCCAGCATTTT. Its protein product is CASSARKLYQPQHF.

This chain's CDR3 is CASSTGQGGEKLFF. For the CDR3, the DNA is TGTGCCAGCAGCACGGGACAGGGTGGTGAAAAACTGTTTTTT. This rearrangement joins TRBV5-8 to TRBJ1-4; TRBD1 matches at 9 bases. This CDR3 spans 14 amino acids. Germline lookup yields CDR1 SGHTS and CDR2 YDEGEE. Trimming at V came to 4 bases and at J to 7 bases, leaving 5 bases not matched to a gene. The entire variable domain, with the rest obtained from reference TRBV5-8 and TRBJ1-4, is as follows: EAGVTQSPTHLIKTRGQQATLRCSPISGHTSVYWYQQALGLGLQFLLWYDEGEERNRGNFPPRFSGRQFPNYSSELNVNALELEDSALYLCASSTGQGGEKLFFGSGTQLSVL.

V and J are TRBV15 and TRBJ2-7, with TRBD2 matching 12 bases. This CDR3 has 15 residues. The germline V gene encodes CDR1 LNHNV and CDR2 YYDKDF (reference sequence). The trim removed 3 bases at V and 0 bases at J, leaving 0 bases unmatched. CDR3 bases: TGTGCCACCAGCAGGACTAGCGGGAGCTCCTACGAGCAGTACTTC. Its translation is CATSRTSGSSYEQYF.

The chain uses TRBV28 and TRBJ2-3; perhaps TRBD2 as D (6 bases). There are 15 residues in the CDR3. Trimming removed 5 bases at V and 2 bases at J, with 14 bases between. Germline V gives CDR1 MDHEN, CDR2 SYDVKM. The CDR3 spells CASSPGGTPTDTQYF. In nucleotides, the CDR3 is TGTGCCAGCAGTCCCGGGGGAACCCCCACAGATACGCAGTATTTT.

V usage is TRBV10-2 and J usage is TRBJ2-5; TRBD2 agrees at 8 bases. CDR1 and CDR2 (germline): WSHSY, SAAADI. This CDR3 contains 12 residues. This CDR3 is CAASGSGETQYF. CDR3 DNA sequence: TGCGCGGCGAGCGGGAGTGGTGAGACCCAGTACTTC.

V usage is TRBV7-9 and J usage is TRBJ2-5; TRBD1 agrees at 9 bases. The CDR3 spans 15 residues. The germline V gene has CDR1 SEHNR and CDR2 FQNEAQ (reference sequence). Trimming at V came to 1 base and at J to 4 bases, leaving 4 bases not matched to a gene. The CDR3 sequence is CASSLVATGGETQYF. In DNA, the CDR3 is TGTGCCAGCAGCTTAGTAGCGACAGGGGGAGAGACCCAGTACTTC.

The chain uses TRBV6-6 and TRBJ2-6; D is possibly TRBD2 (5 bases). The germline CDR1 and CDR2 sequences are MNHNY and SVGAGI (reference sequence). V lost 6 bases and J 0 bases, leaving 9 bases between the germline ends. The CDR3 extends over 15 amino acids. The chain's CDR3 is CASSTGISGANVLTF. For the CDR3, the DNA is TGTGCCAGCAGCACCGGGATCTCTGGGGCCAACGTCCTGACTTTC.

The chain carries TRBV6-5 and TRBJ2-5; perhaps TRBD2 as D (6 bases). CDR3 length: 14 residues. Per germline, CDR1 MNHEY and CDR2 SVGAGI. Between the trimmed V and J ends, which lost 7 bases and 4 bases, there was a span of 16 bases. Here the CDR3 reads CASTPGVPRETQYF. CDR3 bases: TGTGCCAGCACCCCGGGGGTTCCGCGAGAGACCCAGTACTTC.

The CDR3 protein is CASSTPGQGATGYGYTF. The CDR3 nucleotides are TGTGCCAGCAGCACCCCGGGACAGGGGGCCACTGGCTATGGCTACACCTTC. J is TRBJ1-2 and V is TRBV28; TRBD1 agrees at 12 bases. Per germline, CDR1 MDHEN and CDR2 SYDVKM. The V gene end was trimmed by 6 bases and the J gene end by 4 bases; junction bases not matched to a gene: 12. The CDR3 totals 17 residues.

The genes are TRBV5-1 and TRBJ1-3, with D perhaps matching TRBD1 (5 bases). V was cut by 4 bases and J by 0 bases, with 11 bases left in between. This CDR3 contains 15 residues. CDR1 is SGHRS, CDR2 YFSETQ, per germline. DNA for the CDR3: TGCGCCAGCAGCGAGGACAACGCCTCTGGAAACACCATATATTTT. Its protein is CASSEDNASGNTIYF. The full variable domain, completed using reference TRBV5-1 and TRBJ1-3, is KAGVTQTPRYLIKTRGQQVTLSCSPISGHRSVSWYQQTPGQGLQFLFEYFSETQRNKGNFPGRFSGRQFSNSRSEMNVSTLELGDSALYLCASSEDNASGNTIYFGEGSWLTVV.

The chain has TRBV19 and TRBJ1-1; D possibly corresponds to TRBD1 (5 bases). In germline, CDR1 is LNHDA, CDR2 SQIVND (reference sequence). The CDR3 length is 16 residues. V lost 3 bases to trimming and J lost 5 bases, with 19 bases between them. The CDR3 sequence: CASSIRAGPDWTEAFF. The CDR3 DNA follows: TGTGCCAGTAGTATCAGGGCGGGACCCGATTGGACTGAAGCTTTCTTT.

In this sample, this clone turned up once. The chain couples TRBV5-6 to TRBJ2-2; 7 bases match TRBD1. This CDR3 contains 18 residues. Trimming removed 4 bases from V and 0 bases from J; junction bases left unmatched: 12. Germline V gene data show CDR1 as SGHDT and CDR2 as YYEEEE. The CDR3 nucleotides read TGTGCCAGCAGCCCGCCAAGCCTAGACAGGGCGAACACCGGGGAGCTGTTTTTT. This gives the protein CASSPPSLDRANTGELFF.

The CDR3 sequence is CASSLGGTGTGSTGELFF. The CDR3 bases are TGTGCCAGCAGCTTAGGGGGCACCGGGACAGGGAGTACCGGGGAGCTGTTTTTT. The V gene is TRBV27, the J gene TRBJ2-2, with 9 bases aligning to TRBD1. Trimming cost V 6 bases and J 5 bases; bases outside gene matches: 16. There are 18 residues in the CDR3. Germline loops: CDR1 MNHEY, CDR2 SMNVEV (reference sequence).

The CDR3 coding sequence is TGTGCCAGCAGCCCCCGGGGGAACACTGAAGCTTTCTTT. This translates into CASSPRGNTEAFF. The chain links TRBV9 to TRBJ1-1; D is ambiguous. This CDR3 spans 13 amino acids. V dropped 4 bases and J dropped 1 base, with 8 bases sitting between them. Germline CDR1 reads SGDLS; CDR2 reads YYNGEE.

This clone was observed a few times. The V gene is TRBV2, the J gene TRBJ2-1; D tentatively reads TRBD1 or TRBD2 (6 bases each). The CDR3 runs 13 residues. In germline, CDR1 is SNHLY, CDR2 FYNNEI. With 9 bases removed from V and 6 bases from J, the gap between germline ends came to 15 bases. The CDR3 DNA follows: TGTGCCAGTAGGTGGGGGGCTCGCAATGAGCAGTTCTTC. It is translated as CASRWGARNEQFF.

This clone has only one observation. V is TRBV3-1 (or the pseudogene TRBV3-2) and J is TRBJ1-2; weak D call: TRBD1 (6 bases). The V gene lost 3 bases and the J gene lost 6 bases, with 14 bases spanning the gap. This CDR3 is 14 amino acids long. The germline V gene has CDR1 LGHDT and CDR2 YNNKEL (reference sequence). For the CDR3, the DNA is TGTGCCAGCAGCCAGGGGCGCGGGGGGCATGGCTACACCTTC. It specifies CASSQGRGGHGYTF.

The J gene is TRBJ2-7, the V gene TRBV5-6; 8 nucleotides align to TRBD1. V lost 0 bases, J lost 2 bases, and 7 bases stayed unmatched. The CDR3 consists of 16 residues. Per the germline V gene, CDR1 is SGHDT and CDR2 is YYEEEE. The CDR3 loop is CASSLVGRGRAYEQYF. Here the CDR3 DNA reads TGTGCCAGCAGCTTGGTTGGCAGGGGGCGCGCCTACGAGCAGTACTTC.

V gene TRBV5-1 combines with J gene TRBJ1-1, with 10 bases that match TRBD1. CDR1 and CDR2 from the germline V gene are SGHRS and YFSETQ. The CDR3 is made up of 17 amino acids. J was trimmed by 0 bases and V by 3 bases; bases with no gene match: 8. The CDR3 region has the DNA TGCGCCAGCAGCTCTCAGACAGGGGGCGTGTTGAACACTGAAGCTTTCTTT. Translated: CASSSQTGGVLNTEAFF.

This clone appeared a single time. The chain links TRBV6-5 to TRBJ1-6; 9 bases agree with TRBD1. This CDR3 has 15 amino acids. CDR1 and CDR2 from the germline V gene are MNHEY and SVGAGI. V dropped 2 bases and J dropped 8; count of bases not matched to a gene: 4. CDR3 in DNA: TGTGCCAGCAGTTACGGGACAGGGCTCTATTCACCCCTCCACTTT. As protein: CASSYGTGLYSPLHF.

In the case of this clone: One end of the junction fails to match germline, which may point to a read error. V is TRBV3-1 (or the pseudogene TRBV3-2) and J is TRBJ2-7; 10 positions match TRBD1. Germline V gene lookup returns CDR1 LGHDT and CDR2 YNNKEL (reference sequence). The CDR3 runs to 14 residues. The DNA of the CDR3 is TGTGCCAGCCGCCACGGGACAGGGGCCTACGAGCAGTACTTC. It is translated as CASRHGTGAYEQYF.

The table lists this clone with a count of one. The chain combines TRBV6-4 with TRBJ1-2; TRBD1 matches 9 bases. With V trimmed by 0 bases and J by 6 bases, 5 bases remained unmatched. The CDR3 runs 15 residues. Per germline, CDR1 MRHNA and CDR2 SNTAGT. CDR3 sequence (DNA): TGTGCCAGCAGTGACTCGGGACAGGGTTTCGATGGCTACACCTTC. This translates into CASSDSGQGFDGYTF.

V gene TRBV5-6 combines with J gene TRBJ1-1; 8 bases map to TRBD1. Losses at the gene ends were 0 bases for V and 3 bases for J; bases not matched to a gene: 4. The CDR3 extends over 15 amino acids. Germline values: CDR1 SGHDT, CDR2 YYEEEE. The CDR3 region has the DNA TGTGCCAGCAGCTTGGTCGACAGGGGATACACTGAAGCTTTCTTT. This sequence encodes CASSLVDRGYTEAFF.